This T cell receptor (beta chain) came from a study of shared clonotypes between healthy human individuals. This clone has a count of ten or more. The antigen remains undetermined. The V and J ends lost 4 bases and 6 bases respectively, with 5 bases between them. Germline CDR1 reads MDHEN; CDR2 reads SYDVKM. The length of the CDR3 is 11 residues. TCRdb's table, derived via immunoSEQ multiplex PCR, lists solely in-frame clones and lacks some. The sample carries approximately 120,000 clones, 55% to 70% recorded once. Study-level findings and limits: Clonotypes not shared had lower generation probabilities than those common to all four donors.

The specimen sequenced was memory CD8+ T cells sorted from blood. This sample's subset: CD45RO+ cells pooled with CCR7-negative TemRA cells. The gene calls are TRBV28 and TRBJ2-3; D not certain. The receptor was isolated from a woman in her 30s in good health. The chain's CDR3 is CASSSMDTQYF. CDR3 sequence (DNA): TGTGCCAGCAGTTCCATGGATACGCAGTATTTT.